These 15 T cell receptor beta chains originate from one sample sequenced in a study of T cell repertoires in aging, cancer and after chemotherapy (dated by TCRdb to about 2019). Instead of sorted cells or RNA, genomic DNA extracted from peripheral blood served as the source for amplifying TCR beta rearrangements. These reads were obtained on an Illumina MiSeq. Rearranged TRB sequences spanning V, D and J segments were amplified by multiplex touch-down PCR using a mixed TRB-A/B primer pool. TCRdb handled the public reads itself, with Q25 trimming in fastp and clone calling in MiXCR, and kept productive beta chains. Each entry is one CDR3 protein sequence, shown with its most common DNA and genes. This sample is represented by thousands of distinct CDR3 sequences; around 25% of them were singletons. In total, the top ten clones hold less than 3.5% of the sample. Material for sequencing was blood. The receptors were sampled from a human donor with a blood cancer.

This clonotype is medium-sized (0.01 to 0.1%) by share. This rearrangement joins TRBV19 to TRBJ1-6, with D tentatively TRBD1 (5 bases). Germline-derived CDR1 and CDR2 are LNHDA and SQIVND (reference sequence). The V end was cut by 4 bases, the J end by 4 bases, with 11 bases between. The CDR3 has 15 residues. CDR3 in amino acids: CASSTMTEYNSPLHF. In DNA, the CDR3 is TGTGCCAGTAGTACAATGACAGAGTATAATTCACCCCTCCACTTT.

The chain recombines TRBV6-5 with TRBJ2-1, with 9 nucleotides matching TRBD2. CDR3 length: 16 amino acids. Trimming at V came to 5 bases and at J to 6 bases, leaving 11 bases not matched to a gene. Germline V CDR1 and CDR2: MNHEY, SVGAGI. The CDR3 sequence: CASSPTGTSTLNEQFF. For the CDR3, the DNA is TGTGCCAGCAGTCCTACAGGGACTAGCACCCTCAATGAGCAGTTCTTC.

The chain has TRBV28 and TRBJ1-6; no definite D call. Trimming took off 2 bases at V and 11 bases at J, with 7 bases between the two ends. CDR1 is MDHEN, CDR2 SYDVKM, per germline. CDR3 length: 12 amino acids. As DNA, the CDR3 is TGTGCCAGCAGTTTAGGACCCACACCCCTCCACTTT. It translates to CASSLGPTPLHF.

By share of the sample, this clonotype is medium-sized. Here the CDR3 reads CASIETGTGAYGYTF. CDR3 coding DNA: TGTGCCAGCATTGAAACCGGGACAGGGGCCTATGGCTACACCTTC. The chain has TRBV6-2 or TRBV6-3 and TRBJ1-2; TRBD1 agrees at 10 bases. The CDR3 runs to 15 residues. CDR1 is MNHEY and CDR2 is SVGEGT in the germline V gene. J lost 4 bases, V lost 7 bases, and 9 bases had no gene match.

This rearrangement joins TRBV6-2 or TRBV6-3 to TRBJ2-3; 8 bases are shared with TRBD1. There are 16 residues in the CDR3. J was trimmed by 2 bases and V by 4 bases; bases with no gene match: 8. Per germline, CDR1 MNHEY and CDR2 SVGEGT. The CDR3 spells CASSFRQGLTTDTQYF. CDR3 sequence (DNA): TGTGCCAGCAGTTTTCGACAGGGGTTGACCACAGATACGCAGTATTTT.

This chain's CDR3 is CSAETSGRWYEQFF. CDR3 bases: TGCAGTGCTGAGACTAGCGGGAGGTGGTATGAGCAGTTCTTC. V gene TRBV20-1 combines with J gene TRBJ2-1; 13 positions match TRBD2. V was clipped by 5 bases and J by 8 bases; unmatched bases: 6. This CDR3 has 14 residues. CDR1 is DFQATT, CDR2 SNEGSKA, per germline (reference sequence).

The chain is built from TRBV20-1 and TRBJ2-1, with TRBD2 matching 11 bases. This CDR3 spans 15 amino acids. Germline V CDR1 and CDR2: DFQATT, SNEGSKA (reference sequence). V shed 6 bases and J 4 bases; nucleotides not matched to a gene: 8. Here the CDR3 DNA reads TGCAGTGCCGAAGGGACTAGCGGCAAATACAATGAGCAGTTCTTC. This gives the protein CSAEGTSGKYNEQFF.

This clonotype is medium-sized within its sample. The V gene is TRBV19, the J gene TRBJ1-2, with D possibly TRBD1 on 5 matching bases. Germline V gene lookup returns CDR1 LNHDA and CDR2 SQIVND (reference sequence). This CDR3 region has 12 residues. The germline V and J ends were trimmed by 3 bases and 8 bases, with 10 bases remaining between them. This CDR3 is CASSIPGTGYTF. The CDR3 bases are TGTGCCAGTAGTATCCCGGGGACCGGCTACACCTTC.

This clonotype ranks as medium-sized (0.01 to 0.1%). The chain has TRBV6-5 and TRBJ2-7, with D perhaps being TRBD1 or TRBD2 (5 bases each). The germline V gene encodes CDR1 MNHEY and CDR2 SVGAGI. The CDR3 loop spans 11 amino acids. V gave up 6 bases and J gave up 4 bases, with 7 bases separating them. Here the CDR3 DNA reads TGTGCCAGCAGGGGACCGTACGAGCAGTACTTC. Residues: CASRGPYEQYF.

In its sample, this clonotype was seen a few times. V usage is TRBV20-1 and J usage is TRBJ1-3, with D possibly matching TRBD1 (5 bases). Germline V gene data show CDR1 as DFQATT and CDR2 as SNEGSKA (reference sequence). Between the trimmed V and J ends, which lost 5 bases and 4 bases, there was a span of 12 bases. There are 13 residues in the CDR3. The CDR3 region is CSAFRVAGNTIYF. In DNA, the CDR3 is TGCAGTGCTTTCAGGGTCGCCGGAAACACCATATATTTT.

This clonotype was counted at least ten times. The genes are TRBV6-4 and TRBJ1-1; 9 bases are shared with TRBD1. This CDR3 is 15 amino acids long. J gave up 5 bases and V 3 bases, and 7 bases lay outside the gene matches. Germline CDR1 and CDR2: MRHNA and SNTAGT. The CDR3 loop reads CASSETGGAVTEAFF. The CDR3 coding sequence is TGTGCCAGCAGTGAAACAGGGGGCGCGGTGACTGAAGCTTTCTTT.

This clonotype was seen ten or more times. The rearrangement uses TRBV6-2 or TRBV6-3 and TRBJ2-1, with 9 bases matching TRBD1. The CDR3 loop spans 16 amino acids. Germline V gene data show CDR1 as MNHEY and CDR2 as SVGEGT. V was pared by 6 bases and J by 3 bases, with 9 bases of the junction left unmatched. The CDR3 spells CASRPGTGINYNEQFF. The CDR3, as DNA: TGTGCCAGCAGACCCGGGACAGGGATAAACTACAATGAGCAGTTCTTC.

In this sample, this clonotype turned up many times. The chain uses TRBV6-6 and TRBJ1-6; D not resolved. The CDR3 extends over 14 amino acids. The germline V gene has CDR1 MNHNY and CDR2 SVGAGI (reference sequence). Between the trimmed V and J ends, which lost 0 bases and 3 bases, there was a span of 3 bases. CDR3 nucleotides: TGTGCCAGCAGTTACTCAGACTATAATTCACCCCTCCACTTT. Translating it yields CASSYSDYNSPLHF.

J is TRBJ2-1 and V is TRBV5-6; TRBD1 aligns across 8 bases. The CDR3 contains 14 residues. V shed 0 bases and J 9 bases; nucleotides not matched to a gene: 5. The germline V gene has CDR1 SGHDT and CDR2 YYEEEE. CDR3 sequence: CASSLGQGAVEQFF. CDR3 in DNA: TGTGCCAGCAGCTTGGGGCAGGGGGCGGTTGAGCAGTTCTTC.

This clonotype was observed a few times. The chain joins TRBV25-1 to TRBJ2-2; no reliable D call. This CDR3 region has 14 residues. The germline gives CDR1 MGHDK, CDR2 SYGVNS. V was trimmed by 3 bases and J by 2 bases, leaving 7 bases between them. The CDR3 nucleotides read TGTGCCAGCAGTGAGTACAGAAACACCGGGGAGCTGTTTTTT. It specifies CASSEYRNTGELFF.